This T cell receptor (beta chain) appears in the sequencing data of a study of shared clonotypes between healthy human individuals. Sequenced by immunoSEQ multiplex PCR; TCRdb stores in-frame clones only, minus some. The sample contains 550,000 to 850,000 clones, about two thirds of which appear only once. Germline loops: CDR1 MNHNY, CDR2 SVGAGI (reference sequence). This CDR3 comprises 15 residues. Trimming took 6 bases from V and 1 from J; bases not matched to a gene: 5. V is TRBV6-6 and J is TRBJ1-5; 8 bases are a match to TRBD1. Sequencing was done on a sample of memory CD4+ T cells sorted from blood. Subset given: CD45RA-negative fraction. The receptor was derived from a woman in her 30s in good health. The CDR3 DNA reads as TGTGCCAGCAGCCGGGGACAGGAAAGCAATCAGCCCCAGCATTTT. It encodes CASSRGQESNQPQHF.